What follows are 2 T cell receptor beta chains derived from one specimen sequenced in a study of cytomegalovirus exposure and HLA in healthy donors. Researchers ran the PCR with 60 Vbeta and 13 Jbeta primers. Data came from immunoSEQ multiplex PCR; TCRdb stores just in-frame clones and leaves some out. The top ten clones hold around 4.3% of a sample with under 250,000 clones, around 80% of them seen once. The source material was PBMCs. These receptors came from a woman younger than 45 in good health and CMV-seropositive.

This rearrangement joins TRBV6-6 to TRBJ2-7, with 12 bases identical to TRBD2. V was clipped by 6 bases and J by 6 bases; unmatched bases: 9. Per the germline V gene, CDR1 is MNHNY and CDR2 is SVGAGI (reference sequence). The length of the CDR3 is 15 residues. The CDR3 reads CASSYVGLAGIEQYF. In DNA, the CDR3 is TGTGCCAGCAGCTACGTCGGACTAGCGGGAATCGAGCAGTACTTC.

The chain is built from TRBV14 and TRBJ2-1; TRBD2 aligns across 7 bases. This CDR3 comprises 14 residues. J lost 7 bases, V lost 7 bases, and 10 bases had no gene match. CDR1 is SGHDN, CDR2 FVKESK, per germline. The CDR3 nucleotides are TGTGCCAGCACCCCCATCGGGCGGGGGAATGAGCAGTTCTTC. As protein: CASTPIGRGNEQFF.